Below are 18 T cell receptor beta chains sequenced from a single sample in a study of beta chain features in type 1 diabetes. Study-wide results and limits: Moderately but significantly shorter TCRB CDR3s were found in Type 1 diabetes patients in all four CD4+ subsets.

Expressed TCRB transcripts were sequenced because the entire RNA isolate underwent reverse transcription. TCRdb's copy holds only in-frame clones and misses some; the assay was immunoSEQ multiplex PCR. The sample comprises about 340,000 clones, approximately 10% of which are singletons, and around 1% rests with the top ten. For these receptors, no antigen is known. The sample comprised central memory CD4+ T cells from blood. These receptors came from a man aged 25-40 years with type 1 diabetes.

J is TRBJ2-7 and V is TRBV11-2; TRBD2 might be the D (5 bases). CDR1 and CDR2 (germline): SGHAT, FQNNGV. Deletions cut 0 bases from V and 7 bases from J, with 10 bases between. This CDR3 spans 13 amino acids. The DNA for the CDR3 is TGTGCCAGCAGCTTAGATCTTACGGGGGAGCAGTACTTC. Amino acid sequence: CASSLDLTGEQYF.

The chain links TRBV5-1 to TRBJ2-2, with D perhaps matching TRBD2 (5 bases). CDR3 length: 14 amino acids. Germline lookup yields CDR1 SGHRS and CDR2 YFSETQ. The V end lost 1 base, the J end lost 4 bases, and 8 bases lay between the germline ends. CDR3 sequence reads: CASSLLRGTGELFF. The CDR3 DNA sequence: TGCGCCAGCAGCTTGTTACGGGGCACCGGGGAGCTGTTTTTT.

This clone appeared a few times. This sequence joins TRBV9 and TRBJ2-2; possible D gene TRBD1, 5 bases. V was shortened by 6 bases and J by 0 bases, with 12 bases between the two germline ends. The CDR3 totals 15 residues. The germline V gene has CDR1 SGDLS and CDR2 YYNGEE. CDR3 sequence reads: CASKTGAPNTGELFF. The CDR3 coding sequence is TGTGCCAGCAAAACTGGGGCTCCGAACACCGGGGAGCTGTTTTTT.

This clone has only a few counts. This sequence joins TRBV5-6 and TRBJ2-7; 7 nucleotides match TRBD1. Germline trimming cut 4 bases from V and 2 bases from J; bases unmatched to any gene: 6. The CDR3 sequence is 14 residues long. CDR1 and CDR2 from the germline V gene are SGHDT and YYEEEE. CDR3 coding DNA: TGTGCCAGCAGCGTCGACCAGGGGGCCTACGAGCAGTACTTC. Its protein product is CASSVDQGAYEQYF.

This chain links TRBV7-2 with TRBJ2-1; 9 nucleotides line up with TRBD2. Germline V gene sequence: CDR1 SGHTA, CDR2 FQGNSA. The CDR3 loop spans 15 amino acids. Trimming took 8 bases from V and 6 from J; bases not matched to a gene: 11. The CDR3 nucleotides are TGTGCCAGCGGCTCCCGCGGGGGGGCTGCCAATGAGCAGTTCTTC. Translating it yields CASGSRGGAANEQFF.

The chain combines TRBV30 with TRBJ1-6, with D possibly being TRBD1 (5 bases). Between the trimmed V and J ends, which lost 5 bases and 8 bases, there was a span of 13 bases. Germline V gene sequence: CDR1 GTSNPN, CDR2 SVGIG (reference sequence). There are 13 residues in the CDR3. CDR3 region: CAWSGTDYSPLHF. The CDR3, as DNA: TGTGCCTGGTCCGGGACTGACTATTCACCCCTCCACTTT. Looking up the rest from reference TRBV30 and TRBJ1-6 gives the full variable domain: SQTIHQWPATLVQPVGSPLSLECTVEGTSNPNLYWYRQAAGRGLQLLFYSVGIGQISSEVPQNLSASRPQDRQFILSSKKLLLSDSGFYLCAWSGTDYSPLHFGNGTRLTVT.

This clone has at least ten counts. This sequence joins TRBV19 and TRBJ1-1, with 10 bases identical to TRBD1. Germline trimming cut 5 bases from V and 5 bases from J; bases unmatched to any gene: 5. The CDR3 contains 14 residues. CDR1 and CDR2 from the germline V gene are LNHDA and SQIVND (reference sequence). The CDR3 sequence is CASSRQGAGTEAFF. The CDR3, as DNA: TGTGCCAGTAGTCGACAGGGGGCTGGTACTGAAGCTTTCTTT.

V and J are TRBV15 and TRBJ2-2; D is unresolved. The germline V gene encodes CDR1 LNHNV and CDR2 YYDKDF (reference sequence). CDR3 length equals 16 residues. V lost 2 bases and J 4 bases, leaving 14 bases between the germline ends. The CDR3 loop reads CATSRKQQITTGELFF. The CDR3 DNA is TGTGCCACCAGCAGAAAACAACAGATAACCACCGGGGAGCTGTTTTTT.

This clone was observed a few times. A read error may produce the germline difference seen at one junction end. The chain recombines TRBV7-7 with TRBJ2-3, with 8 positions matching TRBD1. CDR1 is SSHAT and CDR2 is FNYEAQ in the germline V gene (reference sequence). The CDR3 runs to 15 residues. Written as DNA, the CDR3 is TGTGCTAGCAGCCCTCAGGGGGCAGGCACAGATACGCAGTATTTT. Translation: CASSPQGAGTDTQYF.

This rearrangement joins TRBV13 to TRBJ2-7; D is unresolved. This CDR3 spans 11 amino acids. Germline CDR1 and CDR2: PRHDT and FYEKMQ (reference sequence). V lost 1 base, J lost 5 bases, and 3 bases lay in between. The chain's CDR3 is CASSLEHEQYF. CDR3 nucleotides: TGTGCCAGCAGCTTAGAGCACGAGCAGTACTTC.

This clone was seen only a few times. The chain links TRBV12-5 to TRBJ1-5, with D tentatively TRBD1 (5 bases). This CDR3 has 14 amino acids. V was cut by 7 bases and J by 3 bases, with 13 bases left in between. Germline assignment: CDR1 LGHNT and CDR2 FRNRAP. CDR3 protein: CASVLGVTNQPQHF. CDR3 DNA sequence: TGTGCTAGTGTTCTGGGGGTGACCAATCAGCCCCAGCATTTT.

The rearrangement uses TRBV2 and TRBJ2-5; D ambiguous. V was clipped by 4 bases and J by 2 bases, with 14 bases between them. CDR3 length: 15 residues. Germline values: CDR1 SNHLY, CDR2 FYNNEI. The CDR3 here is CASSVSIGPQETQYF. DNA for the CDR3: TGTGCCAGCAGTGTGAGTATTGGGCCTCAAGAGACCCAGTACTTC.

Concerning this clone itself: The sample has other DNA sequences that encode this CDR3 too. The rearrangement uses TRBV5-4 and TRBJ1-1; 10 nucleotides align to TRBD1. The CDR3 extends over 14 amino acids. The junction had 4 bases not matched to a gene; V was cut back by 4 bases and J by 4 bases. From germline, CDR1 is SGHNT and CDR2 YYREEE (reference sequence). The CDR3 here is CASSLDRGVTEAFF. The CDR3 DNA reads as TGTGCCAGCAGCCTGGACAGGGGGGTCACTGAAGCTTTCTTT. The full variable domain, its missing parts supplied by reference TRBV5-4 and TRBJ1-1, is ETGVTQSPTHLIKTRGQQVTLRCSSQSGHNTVSWYQQALGQGPQFIFQYYREEENGRGNFPPRFSGLQFPNYSSELNVNALELDDSALYLCASSLDRGVTEAFFGQGTRLTVV.

This clone was recorded a few times. With a much larger clone just one base away, this may be a read error. The chain links TRBV10-3 to TRBJ2-3; D gene ambiguous. Germline V gives CDR1 ENHRY, CDR2 SYGVKD. The length of the CDR3 is 11 residues. This CDR3 is CASSQTDTQYF. The CDR3 nucleotides read TGTGCCAGCAGTCAAACAGATACGCAGTATTTT.

V is TRBV2 and J is TRBJ2-7; the D is unclear. The CDR3 runs to 11 residues. Germline values: CDR1 SNHLY, CDR2 FYNNEI. Trimming removed 4 bases at V and 4 bases at J, with 5 bases between. CDR3 DNA: TGTGCCAGCAGTGTTTCTTACGAGCAGTACTTC. Translated, it gives CASSVSYEQYF.

There are many counts of this clone. The chain joins TRBV19 to TRBJ2-3; TRBD1 aligns across 11 bases. CDR3 size: 14 residues. Germline CDR1 and CDR2: LNHDA and SQIVND (reference sequence). Unmatched junction bases numbered 4, after V lost 7 bases and J lost 4 bases. CDR3: CASTRTGGPDTQYF. CDR3 nucleotides: TGTGCCAGTACCCGGACAGGGGGCCCAGATACGCAGTATTTT.

This clone was seen more than once but under ten times. V gene TRBV29-1 combines with J gene TRBJ2-6; D perhaps matches TRBD1 (5 bases). The CDR3 is 14 amino acids. V was clipped by 3 bases and J by 1 base, with 7 bases between them. Germline lookup yields CDR1 SQVTM and CDR2 ANQGSEA. CDR3 amino acids: CSVDKGSGANVLTF. The CDR3, as DNA: TGCAGCGTTGATAAGGGGTCTGGGGCCAACGTCCTGACTTTC.

The chain links TRBV27 to TRBJ2-5, with 10 bases aligning to TRBD2. Losses at the gene ends were 5 bases for V and 4 bases for J; bases not matched to a gene: 7. Looked up from germline, CDR1 is MNHEY and CDR2 is SMNVEV (reference sequence). The CDR3 covers 15 residues. The CDR3 loop reads CASSLGTSDPETQYF. The CDR3 DNA is TGTGCCAGCAGTCTTGGGACTAGCGATCCAGAGACCCAGTACTTC.